The source of this TCR beta chain is a study of shared T cell receptors in the human thymus. V lost 5 bases and J lost 1, with 6 bases in between. CDR1 is MNHNS and CDR2 is SASEGT in the germline V gene. The CDR3 contains 13 residues. This clone was detected only once. Libraries were prepared by immunoSEQ multiplex PCR; TCRdb keeps only in-frame clonotypes and omits some of them. In the table there are 540,000 or so clones, around 82% of which are singletons. The data also belong to a second study, concerning human thymus T cells. This second study says: What related research reported was that thymic repertoires overlapped highly among unrelated individuals.

The specimen was thymocytes. The V call is TRBV6-1, the J call TRBJ1-5; D gene ambiguous. This receptor was taken from a boy in the first two years of life with a congenital heart defect. In DNA, the CDR3 is TGTGCCAGCAGTCCACAGAGCAATCAGCCCCAGCATTTT. Its protein is CASSPQSNQPQHF.